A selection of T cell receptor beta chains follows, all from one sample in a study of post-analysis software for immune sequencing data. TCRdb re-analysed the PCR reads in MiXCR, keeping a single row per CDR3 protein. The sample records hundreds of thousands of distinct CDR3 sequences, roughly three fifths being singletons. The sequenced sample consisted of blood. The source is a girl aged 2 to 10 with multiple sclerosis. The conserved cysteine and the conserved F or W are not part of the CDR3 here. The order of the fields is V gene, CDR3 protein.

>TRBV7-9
ASSSVQGSYNEQF
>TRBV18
ASSRAEPPEGAEAF
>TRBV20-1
SARTRRETYNEQF
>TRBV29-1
SVEDPAVLSANYGYT
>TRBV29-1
SVRRGGYNEQY
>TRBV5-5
ASLGVRPEDYGYT
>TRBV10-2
ASSEDRGISETQY
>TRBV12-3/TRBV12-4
ASSPDTVYGHT
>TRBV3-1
ASSRGTSGVGDTQY
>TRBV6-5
ASSPGFNDYGYT
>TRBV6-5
ASSLGAPGQETQY
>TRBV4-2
ASSQVPSGATDTQY
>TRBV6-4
ASSDDSLSYNEQF
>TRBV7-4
ASSFVGPRSNQPQH
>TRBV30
AWSVTADTQY
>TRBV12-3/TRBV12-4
ASIDGTGKETQY
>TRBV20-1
SARVIDRGYNEQF
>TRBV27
ASKRAGGVREQY
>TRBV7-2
ASSSRQGIQPQH
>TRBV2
ASSEPAGSSYEQY
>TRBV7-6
ASSPRVTGKMGQPQH
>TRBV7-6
ASSLSSASGEWAYNEQF
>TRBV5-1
ASSQKTGAIYEQY
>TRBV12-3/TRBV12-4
VSSLRGRGVFYEQY
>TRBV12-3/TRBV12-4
ASSSALYRGSIDTQY
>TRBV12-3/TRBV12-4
ASSNSGTRTDTQY
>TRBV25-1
ASSETGFYGYT
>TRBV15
ATMSGSNEQY
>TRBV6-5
ASSYGTSGFQETQY
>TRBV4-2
ASSHSGTEEQY
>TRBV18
ASSRSTGPRWGSEQY
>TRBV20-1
SARRGGPGNEQF
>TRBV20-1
SARNPGPGNSPLH
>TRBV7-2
ASSPSGQETQY
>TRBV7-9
ASSSPSGRAINEQF
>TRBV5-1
ASSFFLTSGRGSYNEQF
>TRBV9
ASSSALGRRDAEAF
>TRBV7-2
ASSRTSGVLNEQF
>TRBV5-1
ASSSLAGNYNEQF
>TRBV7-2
ASSSGQGNIQY
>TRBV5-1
ASSEALTDTQY
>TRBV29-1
SGSGSMNTEAF
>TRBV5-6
ASRRQGVGYT
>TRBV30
AWSVGIRSSYNEQF
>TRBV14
ASSRDMDYRGGEQF